The T cell receptor beta chain described here comes from a study of blood T cell repertoires in COVID-19. Germline V gives CDR1 SGHAT, CDR2 FQNNGV. The CDR3 spans 13 residues. The V gene end was trimmed by 1 base and the J gene end by 8 bases; junction bases not matched to a gene: 4. Measured with immunoSEQ multiplex PCR; TCRdb has only the in-frame clones, and not every one. Of around 300,000 clones in the sample, around 90% were seen once. This sequence originates from a middle-aged man with active or convalescent COVID-19. Specimen: peripheral blood. This chain connects TRBV11-2 to TRBJ1-2; 7 bases are a match to TRBD1. For the CDR3, the DNA is TGTGCCAGCAGCTTAGGACAGGGTGACGGCTACACCTTC. This codes for CASSLGQGDGYTF.